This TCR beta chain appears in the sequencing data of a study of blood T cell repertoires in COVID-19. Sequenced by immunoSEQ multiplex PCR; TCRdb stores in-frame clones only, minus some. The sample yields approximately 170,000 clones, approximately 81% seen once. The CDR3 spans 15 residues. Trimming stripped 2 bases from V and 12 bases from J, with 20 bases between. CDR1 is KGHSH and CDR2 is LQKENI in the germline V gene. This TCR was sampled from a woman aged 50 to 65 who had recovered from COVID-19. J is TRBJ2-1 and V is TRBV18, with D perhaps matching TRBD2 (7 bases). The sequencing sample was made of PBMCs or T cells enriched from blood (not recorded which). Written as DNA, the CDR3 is TGTGCCAGCTCACCAGACATCGGGGGGCGGTTGACGCAGTTCTTC. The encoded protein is CASSPDIGGRLTQFF.